Given below is one TCR beta chain in context. The antigen is unknown. The data were obtained in a study of beta chain features in type 1 diabetes. Study-level points and caveats: VDJ junctions in type 1 diabetes patients carried more deletions and fewer insertions.

Germline CDR1 and CDR2: SGHRS and YFSETQ. With V trimmed by 6 bases and J by 6 bases, 10 bases remained unmatched. This CDR3 is built from 14 residues. The whole isolated RNA underwent reverse transcription, so sequencing captured expressed TCRB transcripts. Repertoires were generated with immunoSEQ multiplex PCR, while TCRdb's copy carries only in-frame clones and drops some. The table lists roughly 230,000 clones, 9.6% of them singletons. The gene calls are TRBV5-1 and TRBJ2-7, with 9 bases matching TRBD2. The TCR sequence derives from a woman between 18 and 29 years old in good health. Sequencing was performed on naive CD4+ T cells from blood. This CDR3 reads CASKGSGGTGEQYF. For the CDR3, the DNA is TGCGCCAGCAAGGGGAGCGGGGGGACGGGCGAGCAGTACTTC.